These 17 T cell receptor beta chains came from one sample sequenced in a study of T-cell memory formation after mild COVID-19. TCRdb analysed the 5' RACE reads with MiXCR anew, one entry per CDR3 protein. Of 100,000 to 150,000 distinct CDR3 sequences listed, 17% are singletons. The sequencing sample was made of PBMCs or a T cell subset sorted from them (not recorded which). The receptors originated from a man younger than 30 who had mild COVID-19 (a few samples of this study predate the infection). Cell type and time point are not known.

This chain connects TRBV11-2 to TRBJ2-5, with unresolved D. This CDR3 comprises 14 residues. Germline V lookup: CDR1 SGHAT, CDR2 FQNNGV. With 1 base removed from V and 1 base from J, the gap between germline ends came to 7 bases. The CDR3 bases are TGTGCCAGCAGCTTAGTCTCTACCCAAGAGACCCAGTACTTC. It is translated as CASSLVSTQETQYF.

This clonotype was recorded a few times. The gene calls are TRBV5-5 and TRBJ2-5; D could derive from TRBD1 or TRBD2 (5 bases each). Germline values: CDR1 SGHKS, CDR2 YYEKEE (reference sequence). Trimming shortened V by 5 bases and J by 5 bases, and 13 bases separated the two germline ends. The CDR3 consists of 13 residues. This chain's CDR3 is CASSGGPGETQYF. Here the CDR3 DNA reads TGTGCCAGCAGTGGGGGACCTGGGGAGACCCAGTACTTC.

In this sample, this clonotype turned up a few times. The chain carries TRBV28 and TRBJ2-7; D remains ambiguous. The ends were cut back, 5 bases at V and 9 bases at J, with 23 bases in the middle. Per germline, CDR1 MDHEN and CDR2 SYDVKM. CDR3 length: 15 residues. The CDR3 reads CASSDTAGSRTGQYV. In nucleotides, the CDR3 is TGTGCCAGCAGTGACACGGCAGGCTCCCGGACGGGGCAGTACGTC.

This clonotype was counted between two and nine times. This chain connects TRBV7-2 to TRBJ1-2; D is ambiguous. Germline CDR1 is SGHTA and CDR2 is FQGNSA. V was cut by 5 bases and J by 8 bases, with 12 bases left in between. This CDR3 is built from 12 residues. The CDR3 region is CASSPSYDGYTF. The CDR3 nucleotides are TGTGCCAGCAGCCCCTCCTATGACGGCTACACCTTC.

CDR3 nucleotides: TGTGCCAGCGCAAGCGATTTGGGCGGTACGCAGTATTTT. Amino acid sequence: CASASDLGGTQYF. The J gene is TRBJ2-3, the V gene TRBV5-6; D is undetermined. There are 13 residues in the CDR3. Trimming cost V 7 bases and J 8 bases, with 17 bases left between them. CDR1 and CDR2 from the germline V gene are SGHDT and YYEEEE.

This clonotype showed up just a few times. This chain links TRBV7-2 with TRBJ2-7; D not resolved. Trimming left V 4 bases short and J 3 bases short, with 16 bases between. CDR3 size: 15 residues. Germline CDR1 reads SGHTA; CDR2 reads FQGNSA. The chain's CDR3 is CASSYQAGYHYEQYF. CDR3 DNA: TGTGCCAGCAGCTACCAGGCAGGCTACCACTACGAGCAGTACTTC.

This clonotype was seen a few times. CDR3 residues: CASSLDYTLQETQYF. In DNA form, the CDR3 reads TGTGCCAGCAGCTTAGACTATACCCTACAAGAGACCCAGTACTTC. V gene TRBV11-2 combines with J gene TRBJ2-5, with unresolved D. Germline V lookup: CDR1 SGHAT, CDR2 FQNNGV. This CDR3 contains 15 residues. Trimming took off 0 bases at V and 2 bases at J, with 10 bases between the two ends. Full variable domain (outside the CDR3, taken from reference TRBV11-2 and TRBJ2-5): EAGVAQSPRYKIIEKRQSVAFWCNPISGHATLYWYQQILGQGPKLLIQFQNNGVVDDSQLPKDRFSAERLKGVDSTLKIQPAKLEDSAVYLCASSLDYTLQETQYFGPGTRLLVL.

This clonotype was picked up a small number of times. This sequence joins TRBV29-1 and TRBJ2-3, with D perhaps matching TRBD2 (6 bases). With 4 bases removed from V and 4 bases from J, the gap between germline ends came to 12 bases. Germline V gene data show CDR1 as SQVTM and CDR2 as ANQGSEA. The CDR3 covers 13 residues. CDR3 coding DNA: TGCAGCGTTGGGCGGGGTGACCCAGATACGCAGTATTTT. It codes for CSVGRGDPDTQYF.

This clonotype was counted at least ten times. This chain links TRBV5-1 with TRBJ2-5, with D perhaps TRBD2 (6 bases). This CDR3 has 15 amino acids. V lost 2 bases and J lost 4, with 15 bases in between. The germline gives CDR1 SGHRS, CDR2 YFSETQ. This chain's CDR3 is CASSFLGSGVETQYF. CDR3 nucleotides: TGCGCCAGCAGCTTTTTGGGTAGCGGCGTAGAGACCCAGTACTTC. The whole variable domain, remainder taken from reference TRBV5-1 and TRBJ2-5, is KAGVTQTPRYLIKTRGQQVTLSCSPISGHRSVSWYQQTPGQGLQFLFEYFSETQRNKGNFPGRFSGRQFSNSRSEMNVSTLELGDSALYLCASSFLGSGVETQYFGPGTRLLVL.

This clonotype was recorded at least ten times. This chain connects TRBV5-1 to TRBJ2-4; D uncertain. V shed 0 bases and J shed 6 bases, with 7 bases lying between them. Germline loops: CDR1 SGHRS, CDR2 YFSETQ. This CDR3 has 13 amino acids. This CDR3 reads CASSLGWGNIQYF. CDR3 nucleotide sequence: TGCGCCAGCAGCTTGGGTTGGGGAAACATTCAGTACTTC.

CDR3 loop: CASSATSGGRNEQFF. CDR3 DNA sequence: TGTGCCAGCAGCGCCACTAGCGGGGGGCGTAATGAGCAGTTCTTC. The chain joins TRBV5-4 to TRBJ2-1; TRBD2 matches 12 bases. V lost 4 bases, J lost 7 bases, and 6 bases stayed unmatched. Germline CDR1 reads SGHNT; CDR2 reads YYREEE (reference sequence). This CDR3 region has 15 residues.

This clonotype occurred a few times. The gene calls are TRBV9 and TRBJ2-3, with D perhaps matching TRBD1 or TRBD2 (7 bases each). Trimming stripped 4 bases from V and 6 bases from J, with 21 bases between. The germline gives CDR1 SGDLS, CDR2 YYNGEE. The CDR3 consists of 16 residues. As DNA, the CDR3 is TGTGCCAGCAGCTTCTCGGGCAGACAGGGAGGGGATACGCAGTATTTT. Encoded protein: CASSFSGRQGGDTQYF.

The CDR3 region is CASSVEGAANEKLFF. The CDR3 DNA reads TGTGCCAGCAGCGTAGAGGGGGCCGCTAATGAAAAACTGTTTTTT. This chain links TRBV9 with TRBJ1-4, with 7 bases identical to TRBD1. This CDR3 spans 15 amino acids. Germline-derived CDR1 and CDR2 are SGDLS and YYNGEE. Trimming removed 0 bases from V and 3 bases from J; junction bases left unmatched: 2.

This chain connects TRBV20-1 to TRBJ2-5; possibly TRBD1 for D (6 bases). Germline V gives CDR1 DFQATT, CDR2 SNEGSKA (reference sequence). CDR3 length: 13 amino acids. Trimming shortened V by 1 base and J by 2 bases, and 8 bases separated the two germline ends. Here the CDR3 DNA reads TGCAGTGCTAGAGCCAGGGGTCAAGAGACCCAGTACTTC. This translates into CSARARGQETQYF.

The chain recombines TRBV2 with TRBJ2-7; a weak D match, TRBD2 (5 bases). CDR1 is SNHLY and CDR2 is FYNNEI in the germline V gene. This CDR3 is built from 14 residues. The V end was cut by 7 bases, the J end by 5 bases, with 18 bases between. CDR3 amino acids: CASMSLEAWDEQYV. The DNA of the CDR3 is TGTGCCAGCATGTCCCTGGAGGCGTGGGACGAGCAGTACGTC.

The chain joins TRBV4-1 to TRBJ2-5; TRBD2 aligns across 10 bases. Unmatched junction bases numbered 0, after V lost 1 base and J lost 1 base. The germline CDR1 and CDR2 sequences are MGHRA and YSYEKL. The CDR3 is made up of 15 amino acids. DNA of the CDR3: TGCGCCAGCAGCCAAGGACTAGCGGGCCAAGAGACCCAGTACTTC. Translation gives CASSQGLAGQETQYF.

The J gene is TRBJ2-7, the V gene TRBV20-1; D call uncertain. The V gene lost 4 bases and the J gene lost 6 bases, with 16 bases spanning the gap. The CDR3 covers 13 residues. CDR1 DFQATT and CDR2 SNEGSKA come from the germline V gene (reference sequence). The CDR3 coding sequence is TGCAGTGCTACGGATAAGATACCACGCGAGCAGTACTTC. As protein: CSATDKIPREQYF.